A single sample is the source of the 20 T cell receptor beta chains below, sequenced in a study of identical twins. TCRdb redid the calling of the 5' RACE reads with MiXCR, one entry per CDR3 protein. The sample shows about 480,000 distinct CDR3 sequences, about 14% of them seen only once. The same data also contributed to another study, on yellow fever vaccine responses in identical twins.

Sequenced: CD4+ T cells sorted from blood. The source of these receptors is a woman in her late teens or twenties in good health.

The chain is built from TRBV28 and TRBJ2-5; 7 bases line up with TRBD2. Trimming took 7 bases from V and 4 from J; bases not matched to a gene: 12. The CDR3 totals 15 residues. CDR1 is MDHEN and CDR2 is SYDVKM in the germline V gene. DNA for the CDR3: TGTGCCAGCAAAGGGGCTAGTCGCGGGGGAGAGACCCAGTACTTC. Translation gives CASKGASRGGETQYF.

V is TRBV10-3 and J is TRBJ2-7; D is unresolved. Between the trimmed V and J ends, which lost 5 bases and 3 bases, there was a span of 20 bases. The CDR3 has 16 amino acids. The germline V gene encodes CDR1 ENHRY and CDR2 SYGVKD. CDR3 sequence (DNA): TGTGCCATCAGTCCTACAGTCCCCACCGACGACTACGAGCAGTACTTC. Translated, it gives CAISPTVPTDDYEQYF.

The table lists this clonotype with a few counts. The chain carries TRBV20-1 and TRBJ2-7; perhaps TRBD1 as D (6 bases). This CDR3 region has 13 residues. The germline CDR1 and CDR2 sequences are DFQATT and SNEGSKA (reference sequence). V gave up 6 bases and J gave up 1 base, with 13 bases separating them. The CDR3 nucleotides are TGCAGTGCCACGAGGGACATATCCTACGAGCAGTACTTC. It codes for CSATRDISYEQYF.

The sample holds a few counts of this clonotype. The V and J genes are TRBV7-2 and TRBJ2-5, with D perhaps TRBD1 or TRBD2 (5 bases each). The germline V gene has CDR1 SGHTA and CDR2 FQGNSA. V lost 6 bases to trimming and J lost 6 bases, with 17 bases between them. The CDR3 is 14 residues long. In nucleotides, the CDR3 is TGTGCCAGCAGACAAGAGGGCAGGGTAAAGACCCAGTACTTC. It specifies CASRQEGRVKTQYF. The full variable domain, with the rest looked up from reference TRBV7-2 and TRBJ2-5, is GAGVSQSPSNKVTEKGKDVELRCDPISGHTALYWYRQSLGQGLEFLIYFQGNSAPDKSGLPSDRFSAERTGGSVSTLTIQRTQQEDSAVYLCASRQEGRVKTQYFGPGTRLLVL.

J is TRBJ2-1 and V is TRBV24-1, with a weak D call TRBD2 (5 bases). V lost 3 bases, J lost 8 bases, and 10 bases lay in between. Germline V gene data show CDR1 as KGHDR and CDR2 as SFDVKD. The CDR3 is made up of 13 amino acids. CDR3 DNA sequence: TGTGCCACCAGTGATCTCGCCGGGGATGAGCAGTTCTTC. Protein sequence: CATSDLAGDEQFF.

Comments on this clonotype: Since a much larger clone is just one base distant, this may be a read error. V and J are TRBV12-3 or TRBV12-4 and TRBJ1-2; 7 bases map to TRBD1. The CDR3 contains 15 residues. J was trimmed by 6 bases and V by 6 bases; bases with no gene match: 13. CDR3 residues: CASSPPWGTVDGYTF. CDR3 coding DNA: TGTGCCAGCAGCCCTCCCTGGGGGACAGTGGATGGCTACACCTTC.

The chain couples TRBV27 to TRBJ2-3, with 12 bases matching TRBD2. Per the germline V gene, CDR1 is MNHEY and CDR2 is SMNVEV (reference sequence). With V trimmed by 2 bases and J by 5 bases, 14 bases remained unmatched. This CDR3 contains 19 residues. The CDR3 is CASSLPPASGGAEEDTQYF. In nucleotides, the CDR3 is TGTGCCAGCAGTTTACCCCCGGCTAGCGGGGGGGCCGAGGAAGATACGCAGTATTTT.

V and J are TRBV20-1 and TRBJ2-7; D is ambiguous. Trimming took off 1 base at V and 0 bases at J, with 13 bases between the two ends. The CDR3 is 15 residues long. Germline values: CDR1 DFQATT, CDR2 SNEGSKA (reference sequence). In DNA form, the CDR3 reads TGCAGTGCTAGAGGAGGCAGGCCAGTCTCCTACGAGCAGTACTTC. Protein: CSARGGRPVSYEQYF.

This clonotype came up a few times. The chain links TRBV3-1 to TRBJ1-1; 9 bases agree with TRBD1. After removal of 4 bases from V and 5 bases from J, the junction contained 8 bases not matched to a gene. The germline gives CDR1 LGHDT, CDR2 YNNKEL (reference sequence). The length of the CDR3 is 15 residues. The chain's CDR3 is CASSRSKGQGTEAFF. CDR3 in DNA: TGTGCCAGCAGCCGCTCTAAGGGACAGGGAACTGAAGCTTTCTTT.

In its sample, this clonotype was seen a few times. This rearrangement joins TRBV11-1 to TRBJ2-2; TRBD1 matches at 9 bases. The CDR3 is 17 amino acids. Germline V CDR1 and CDR2: SGHAT, FQDESV (reference sequence). The V and J ends lost 0 bases and 5 bases, in that order; junction bases with no gene match: 7. The CDR3 DNA sequence: TGTGCCAGCAGCTTAGCCTCCGGGACAGGGTTTACCGGGGAGCTGTTTTTT. It encodes CASSLASGTGFTGELFF.

J is TRBJ1-5 and V is TRBV3-1, with no clear D. This CDR3 contains 15 residues. Germline V gene data show CDR1 as LGHDT and CDR2 as YNNKEL (reference sequence). Trimming cost V 0 bases and J 3 bases, with 9 bases left between them. In DNA, the CDR3 is TGTGCCAGCAGCCAAGATCTCGAATACAATCAGCCCCAGCATTTT. Translated: CASSQDLEYNQPQHF.

A few counts support this clonotype. This chain uses TRBV7-2 with TRBJ2-5, with 10 nucleotides matching TRBD2. With V trimmed by 6 bases and J by 6 bases, 13 bases remained unmatched. Germline V gene lookup returns CDR1 SGHTA and CDR2 FQGNSA. This CDR3 spans 16 amino acids. The CDR3 nucleotides are TGTGCCAGCAGACCCCAGGCTAGCGGGAGTGGAAAGACCCAGTACTTC. It encodes CASRPQASGSGKTQYF.

The rearrangement joins TRBV12-3 or TRBV12-4 to TRBJ2-1, with D hard to call. The CDR3 runs to 15 residues. The V end was cut by 2 bases, the J end by 5 bases, with 13 bases between. The CDR3 spells CASSLLRARDNEQFF. CDR3 bases: TGTGCCAGCAGTTTATTAAGGGCAAGGGACAATGAGCAGTTCTTC.

This clonotype was detected only a few times. The chain uses TRBV10-3 and TRBJ2-7, with TRBD1 as a possible D gene (6 bases). The CDR3 length is 13 residues. Germline V lookup: CDR1 ENHRY, CDR2 SYGVKD. V shed 4 bases and J shed 5 bases, with 12 bases lying between them. Here the CDR3 DNA reads TGTGCCATCAGTGTGGGGGACATCGACGAGCAGTACTTC. Encoded protein: CAISVGDIDEQYF.

CDR3 nucleotide sequence: TGTGCCAGCAGCGTACGCGGGGACGGCACAGATACGCAGTATTTT. Its protein product is CASSVRGDGTDTQYF. This sequence joins TRBV9 and TRBJ2-3; the D gene is possibly TRBD2 (6 bases). Trimming shortened V by 1 base and J by 1 base, and 10 bases separated the two germline ends. The CDR3 length is 15 residues. Germline V lookup: CDR1 SGDLS, CDR2 YYNGEE. The full variable domain, completed using reference TRBV9 and TRBJ2-3, is DSGVTQTPKHLITATGQRVTLRCSPRSGDLSVYWYQQSLDQGLQFLIQYYNGEERAKGNILERFSAQQFPDLHSELNLSSLELGDSALYFCASSVRGDGTDTQYFGPGTRLTVL.

The chain links TRBV12-3 or TRBV12-4 to TRBJ2-1; D gene ambiguous. CDR3 length: 14 amino acids. The germline V and J ends were trimmed by 3 bases and 6 bases, with 12 bases remaining between them. The CDR3 DNA reads TGTGCCAGCAGTTTGAGCCGAGCGACCAATGAGCAGTTCTTC. Encoded protein: CASSLSRATNEQFF.

This clonotype turned up a few times. The chain joins TRBV20-1 to TRBJ2-7; 12 nucleotides match TRBD2. The germline CDR1 and CDR2 sequences are DFQATT and SNEGSKA (reference sequence). The CDR3 totals 15 residues. The trim removed 8 bases at V and 0 bases at J, leaving 8 bases unmatched. This chain's CDR3 is CSSTGLAGTSYEQYF. For the CDR3, the DNA is TGCAGTTCCACAGGACTAGCGGGAACCTCCTACGAGCAGTACTTC.

This clonotype occurred a few times. This sequence joins TRBV2 and TRBJ2-1; 8 nucleotides match TRBD2. The CDR3 spans 14 residues. CDR1 SNHLY and CDR2 FYNNEI come from the germline V gene. V shed 3 bases, J shed 12 bases, and the junction held 10 bases outside the gene matches. CDR3 bases: TGTGCCAGCAGTGAGCGAATAGCGGGATGGGGGCAGTTCTTC. The encoded protein is CASSERIAGWGQFF. The full variable domain, completed using reference TRBV2 and TRBJ2-1, is EPEVTQTPSHQVTQMGQEVILRCVPISNHLYFYWYRQILGQKVEFLVSFYNNEISEKSEIFDDQFSVERPDGSNFTLKIRSTKLEDSAMYFCASSERIAGWGQFFGPGTRLTVL.

This rearrangement joins TRBV6-1 to TRBJ1-1; TRBD1 agrees at 7 bases. The CDR3 runs to 14 residues. The germline gives CDR1 MNHNS, CDR2 SASEGT. Germline trimming cut 2 bases from V and 5 bases from J; bases unmatched to any gene: 5. The CDR3 is CASSERGGWTEAFF. CDR3 sequence (DNA): TGTGCCAGCAGTGAACGAGGGGGCTGGACTGAAGCTTTCTTT.

This clonotype was counted between two and nine times. The CDR3 coding sequence is TGTGCCAGCAGCTCAAGCCCGGGGGTCCAGTATGGCTACACCTTC. It is translated as CASSSSPGVQYGYTF. The gene calls are TRBV28 and TRBJ1-2; D might be TRBD1 (5 bases). The V end was cut by 6 bases, the J end by 5 bases, with 19 bases between. Germline loops: CDR1 MDHEN, CDR2 SYDVKM. The CDR3 is 15 residues long.